These T cell receptor beta chains were read from a single sample in a study of control samples from healthy donors and cancer patients. Sequencing was performed with immunoSEQ multiplex PCR; in TCRdb, only in-frame clones are kept and a portion is missing. This sample has roughly 100,000 clones, with 80% to 90% found just once. Sequencing was done on a sample of blood. The source is a man aged 25-45 years in good health. Both conserved end residues are part of each CDR3.

V: TRBV28
J: TRBJ1-5
CDR3: CASSRTGADNQPQHF

V: TRBV27
J: TRBJ2-1
CDR3: CASSPGYNEQFF

V: TRBV18
J: TRBJ2-7
CDR3: CASSIEGYAYEQYF

V: TRBV5-1
J: TRBJ2-2
CDR3: CASSYIMDAANTGELFF

V: TRBV5-6
J: TRBJ1-1
CDR3: CASSVGRPNTEAFF

V: TRBV5-4
J: TRBJ1-1
CDR3: CASSRAGGTEAFF

V: TRBV2
J: TRBJ1-1
CDR3: CASSETGGYLNTEAFF

V: TRBV18
J: TRBJ1-1
CDR3: CASSPNRGETEAFF

V: TRBV5-6
J: TRBJ2-3
CDR3: CASSSGLAGAADTQYF

V: TRBV29-1
J: TRBJ2-3
CDR3: CSAATLAGVADTQYF

V: TRBV14
J: TRBJ1-2
CDR3: CASSRRPTAANYGYTF

V: TRBV19
J: TRBJ1-6
CDR3: CASSISSYNSPLHF

V: TRBV4-3
J: TRBJ2-4
CDR3: CASSQGRYGAERDIQYF

V: TRBV27
J: TRBJ2-1
CDR3: CASSFLGLPLAGGYNEQFF

V: TRBV11-3
J: TRBJ1-1
CDR3: CASRWKQGSTEAFF

V: TRBV5-1
J: TRBJ2-7
CDR3: CASSLDRYEQYF